Listed below are T cell receptor beta chains from one sample, sequenced in a study of PD-L1 blockade in urothelial cancer. Produced via immunoSEQ multiplex PCR; TCRdb's table is partial and in-frame only. Of about 72,000 clones listed, roughly 90% are singletons. Sequencing was performed on PBMCs, taken around atezolizumab (anti-PD-L1) treatment. Receptors originate from a man in his 70s with urothelial cancer. The CDR3 runs from the conserved cysteine through the conserved F or W. The D gene is left open where the match is weak. Expanded clones get a size class; other rows say once, few or many, or leave the size out.

v_call	d_call	clone_size	j_call	cdr3_aa	cdr3_nt
TRBV5-1	-	-	TRBJ2-7	CASRTTGSHEQYF	TGCGCCAGCCGTACAACAGGGTCCCACGAGCAGTACTTC
TRBV28	TRBD2	-	TRBJ2-1	CASSPGVTGGHPFF	TGTGCCAGCAGCCCTGGGGTAACGGGAGGGCATCCGTTCTTC
TRBV29-1	TRBD1	-	TRBJ2-5	CSQGAGQETQYF	TGCAGTCAGGGGGCGGGACAAGAGACCCAGTACTTC
TRBV5-1	-	-	TRBJ1-2	CASSLTENYGYTF	TGCGCCAGCAGCTTGACGGAGAACTATGGCTACACCTTC
TRBV27	TRBD1	-	TRBJ2-7	CASSFRGTNYEQYF	TGTGCCAGCAGTTTCAGGGGGACAAACTACGAGCAGTACTTC
TRBV29-1	-	-	TRBJ2-7	CSVEGLSYEQYF	TGCAGCGTTGAGGGGCTCTCCTACGAGCAGTACTTC
TRBV19	-	-	TRBJ1-5	CAGGAGGNQPQHF	TGTGCCGGGGGGGCGGGGGGCAATCAGCCCCAGCATTTT
TRBV7-2	TRBD1	-	TRBJ1-2	CASSPGQGGNGYTF	TGTGCCAGCAGCCCGGGACAGGGGGGCAATGGCTACACCTTC
TRBV28	TRBD1	-	TRBJ2-3	CASLPGDSLTDTQYF	TGTGCCAGCTTGCCAGGGGACAGCCTTACAGATACGCAGTATTTT
TRBV19	TRBD1	-	TRBJ1-4	CASSRTGTVTNEKLFF	TGTGCCAGTAGTAGAACCGGGACAGTAACTAATGAAAAACTGTTTTTT
TRBV7-3	TRBD1	-	TRBJ2-7	CASSLTGVYEQYF	TGTGCCAGCAGCCTTACAGGGGTCTACGAGCAGTACTTC
TRBV6-6	-	-	TRBJ2-5	CASSPGTSETQYF	TGTGCCAGCAGCCCCGGGACTTCGGAGACCCAGTACTTC
TRBV2	-	-	TRBJ2-7	CASRVPGLYYEQYF	TGTGCCAGCAGGGTCCCGGGACTCTACTACGAGCAGTACTTC
TRBV5-4	-	once	TRBJ2-5	CASSPEAFSETQYF	TGTGCCAGCAGCCCGGAGGCTTTTTCAGAGACCCAGTACTTC
TRBV4-2	-	-	TRBJ2-5	CASSQYHREETQYF	TGTGCCAGCAGCCAATATCACAGGGAAGAGACCCAGTACTTC
TRBV9	-	-	TRBJ2-3	CASSVALGATTSRSTDTQYF	TGTGCCAGCAGCGTAGCCCTCGGAGCGACTACTAGCCGAAGCACAGATACGCAGTATTTT
TRBV5-1	-	-	TRBJ2-5	CASSLAGRDSQETQYF	TGCGCCAGCAGCTTGGCCGGACGGGACTCTCAAGAGACCCAGTACTTC
TRBV7-2	TRBD1	-	TRBJ2-7	CASSLSTGGSYEQYF	TGTGCCAGCAGCTTATCTACAGGGGGCTCTTACGAGCAGTACTTC
TRBV5-4	-	-	TRBJ2-1	CASSGTSLTEQFF	TGTGCCAGCAGCGGAACTAGCCTGACCGAGCAGTTCTTC
TRBV27	-	-	TRBJ2-3	CASRGLRISTDTQYF	TGTGCCAGCAGGGGACTCCGAATAAGCACAGATACGCAGTATTTT
TRBV19	TRBD1	-	TRBJ1-2	CASSRRSGGSYGYTF	TGTGCCAGCTCAAGACGATCAGGGGGGTCTTATGGCTACACCTTC
TRBV2	TRBD2	few	TRBJ2-7	CASEQRGSYEQYF	TGTGCCAGCGAACAGCGGGGATCCTACGAGCAGTACTTC
TRBV5-3	TRBD2	-	TRBJ2-3	CARSLNGTSGTSTDTQYF	TGTGCCAGAAGCTTGAACGGGACTAGCGGAACTAGCACAGATACGCAGTATTTT
TRBV5-1	TRBD1	-	TRBJ2-7	CASSLQGALGYEQYF	TGCGCCAGCAGCTTACAGGGGGCATTAGGGTACGAGCAGTACTTC
TRBV6-4	TRBD2	-	TRBJ2-3	CASSQEAGGTDTQYF	TGTGCCAGCAGTCAAGAGGCGGGAGGTACAGATACGCAGTATTTT
TRBV7-8	TRBD2	-	TRBJ2-1	CASSPRAISGRAAYNEQFF	TGTGCCAGCAGCCCTAGGGCGATTAGCGGGAGGGCGGCCTACAATGAGCAGTTCTTC
TRBV5-1	-	few	TRBJ2-5	CASSKRTGQETQYF	TGCGCCAGCAGCAAACGGACGGGGCAAGAGACCCAGTACTTC
TRBV4-1	-	once	TRBJ1-1	CASSQDLEWTPNF	TGCGCCAGCAGCCAAGATCTGGAGTGGACACCGAATTTT
TRBV29-1	-	-	TRBJ1-1	CSGRTTGRMNTEAFF	TGCAGCGGCAGAACGACAGGCCGAATGAACACTGAAGCTTTCTTT
TRBV30	TRBD1	-	TRBJ1-2	CAWSVTGVYGYTF	TGTGCCTGGAGTGTAACAGGGGTCTATGGCTACACCTTC
TRBV14	-	-	TRBJ1-2	CASSQARDSLYGYTF	TGTGCCAGCAGCCAGGCCCGTGACAGCCTCTATGGCTACACCTTC
TRBV10-2	-	-	TRBJ2-1	CASTRAGTYNEQFF	TGCGCCAGCACGCGAGCGGGTACCTACAATGAGCAGTTCTTC
TRBV6-4	-	-	TRBJ2-1	CASRRESSYNEQFF	TGTGCCAGCCGGAGGGAAAGCTCCTACAATGAGCAGTTCTTC
TRBV6-4	-	-	TRBJ2-2	CASRAGLNTGELFF	TGTGCCAGCAGGGCGGGATTGAACACCGGGGAGCTGTTTTTT
TRBV6-5	TRBD2	-	TRBJ2-5	CASSRPGLAMETQYF	TGTGCCAGCAGCCGCCCGGGACTAGCAATGGAGACCCAGTACTTC
TRBV5-6	-	-	TRBJ2-7	CASSPTYSYEQYF	TGTGCCAGCAGCCCAACATACTCCTACGAGCAGTACTTC
TRBV27	TRBD2	-	TRBJ2-7	CASSLFRPSGISSEQYF	TGTGCCAGCAGTCTATTCAGACCTAGCGGGATTTCGTCCGAGCAGTACTTC
TRBV28	-	-	TRBJ1-2	CASSRRAGYGYTF	TGTGCCAGCAGTCGAAGAGCGGGGTATGGCTACACCTTC
TRBV5-1	TRBD1	-	TRBJ2-1	CASSLTSRDRDPIGEQFF	TGCGCCAGCAGCTTAACGTCCCGGGACAGGGATCCCATCGGTGAGCAGTTCTTC
TRBV6-6	-	-	TRBJ2-7	CASSSHHTGTPYEQYF	TGTGCCAGCAGTTCCCACCACACAGGGACCCCCTACGAGCAGTACTTC
TRBV27	-	-	TRBJ1-1	CASRSLTAPFMNTEAFF	TGTGCCAGCAGATCCCTGACAGCTCCATTCATGAACACTGAAGCTTTCTTT
TRBV7-9	-	-	TRBJ2-3	CASSTVPDTQYF	TGTGCCAGCAGCACAGTGCCAGATACGCAGTATTTT
TRBV11-3	-	-	TRBJ1-3	CASSAGSSGNTIYF	TGTGCCAGCAGCGCCGGGAGCTCTGGAAACACCATATATTTT
TRBV13	-	-	TRBJ1-3	CASSVNSGNTIYF	TGTGCCAGCAGCGTCAACTCTGGAAACACCATATATTTT
TRBV28	TRBD1	-	TRBJ1-1	CASSSRGQLLMWAFF	TGTGCCAGCAGTTCGAGGGGACAGCTCCTAATGTGGGCTTTCTTT